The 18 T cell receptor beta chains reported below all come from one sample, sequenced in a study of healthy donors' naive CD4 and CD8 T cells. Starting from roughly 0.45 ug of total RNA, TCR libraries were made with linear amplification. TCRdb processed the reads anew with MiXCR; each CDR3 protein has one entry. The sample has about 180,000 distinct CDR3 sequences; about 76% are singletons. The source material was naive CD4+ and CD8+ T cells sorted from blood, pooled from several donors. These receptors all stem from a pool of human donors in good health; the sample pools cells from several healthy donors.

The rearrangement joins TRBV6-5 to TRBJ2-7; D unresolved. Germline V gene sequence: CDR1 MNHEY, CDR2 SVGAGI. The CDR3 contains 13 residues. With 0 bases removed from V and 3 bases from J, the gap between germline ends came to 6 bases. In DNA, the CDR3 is TGTGCCAGCAGTTACTCGTCCGTCTACGAGCAGTACTTC. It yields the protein CASSYSSVYEQYF.

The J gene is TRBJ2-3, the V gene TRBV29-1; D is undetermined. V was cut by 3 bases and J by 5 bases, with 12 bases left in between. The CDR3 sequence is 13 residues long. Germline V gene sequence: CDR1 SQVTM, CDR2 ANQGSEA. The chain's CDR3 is CSVDGVIGDTQYF. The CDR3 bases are TGCAGCGTTGATGGGGTTATTGGAGATACGCAGTATTTT.

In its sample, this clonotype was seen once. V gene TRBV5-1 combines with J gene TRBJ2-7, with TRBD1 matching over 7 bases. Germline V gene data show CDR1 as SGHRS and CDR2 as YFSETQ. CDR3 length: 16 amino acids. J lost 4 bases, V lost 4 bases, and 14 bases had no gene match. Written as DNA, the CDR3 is TGCGCCAGCAGCCCCGACGTAGGTTCGACAGGGTACGAGCAGTACTTC. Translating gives CASSPDVGSTGYEQYF. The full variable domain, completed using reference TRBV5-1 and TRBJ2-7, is KAGVTQTPRYLIKTRGQQVTLSCSPISGHRSVSWYQQTPGQGLQFLFEYFSETQRNKGNFPGRFSGRQFSNSRSEMNVSTLELGDSALYLCASSPDVGSTGYEQYFGPGTRLTVT.

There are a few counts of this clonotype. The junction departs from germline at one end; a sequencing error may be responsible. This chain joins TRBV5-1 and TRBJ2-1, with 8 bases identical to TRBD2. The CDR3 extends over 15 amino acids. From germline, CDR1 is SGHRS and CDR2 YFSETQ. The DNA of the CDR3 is TGTGCCAGCAGCTCCGATAGCGGGGCCTACAATGAGCAGTTCTTC. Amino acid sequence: CASSSDSGAYNEQFF.

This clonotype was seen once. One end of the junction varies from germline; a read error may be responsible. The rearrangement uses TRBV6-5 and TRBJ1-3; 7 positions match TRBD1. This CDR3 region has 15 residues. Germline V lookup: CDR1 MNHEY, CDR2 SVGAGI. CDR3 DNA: TGTGTCAGCAGTGGGACAGTCTTCTCTGGAAACACCATATATTTT. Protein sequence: CVSSGTVFSGNTIYF.

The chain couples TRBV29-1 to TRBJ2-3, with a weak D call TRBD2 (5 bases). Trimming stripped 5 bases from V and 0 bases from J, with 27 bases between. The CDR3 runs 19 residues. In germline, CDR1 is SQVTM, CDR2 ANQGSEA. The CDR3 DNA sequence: TGCAGCGTTCAATTCGGGATGAGGCAGAGGAAGGTTAGCACAGATACGCAGTATTTT. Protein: CSVQFGMRQRKVSTDTQYF.

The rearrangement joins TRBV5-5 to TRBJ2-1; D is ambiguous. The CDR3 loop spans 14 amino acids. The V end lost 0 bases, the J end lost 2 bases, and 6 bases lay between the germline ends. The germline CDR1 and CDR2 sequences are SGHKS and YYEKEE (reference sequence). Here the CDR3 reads CASSLDQAYNEQFF. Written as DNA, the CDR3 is TGTGCCAGCAGCTTGGACCAGGCCTACAATGAGCAGTTCTTC. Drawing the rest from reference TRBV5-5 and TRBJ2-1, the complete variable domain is DAGVTQSPTHLIKTRGQQVTLRCSPISGHKSVSWYQQVLGQGPQFIFQYYEKEERGRGNFPDRFSARQFPNYSSELNVNALLLGDSALYLCASSLDQAYNEQFFGPGTRLTVL.

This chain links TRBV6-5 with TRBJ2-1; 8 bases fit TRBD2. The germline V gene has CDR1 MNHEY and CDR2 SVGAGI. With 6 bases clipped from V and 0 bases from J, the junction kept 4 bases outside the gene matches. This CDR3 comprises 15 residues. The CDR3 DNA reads TGTGCCAGCAGGTATAGCGGGATCTCCTACAATGAGCAGTTCTTC. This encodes CASRYSGISYNEQFF.

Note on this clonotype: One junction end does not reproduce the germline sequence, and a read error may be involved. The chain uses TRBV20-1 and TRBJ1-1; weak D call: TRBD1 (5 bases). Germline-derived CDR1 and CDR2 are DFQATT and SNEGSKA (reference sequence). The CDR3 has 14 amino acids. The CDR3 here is CSASEGLMNTETFF. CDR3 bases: TGCAGTGCGTCCGAGGGGCTCATGAACACTGAAACTTTCTTT.

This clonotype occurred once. The CDR3 DNA follows: TGTGCCAGCACCTGGGGGTCCACGGGCGAGCAGTACTTC. Translating it yields CASTWGSTGEQYF. V gene TRBV27 combines with J gene TRBJ2-7, with D possibly called TRBD1 or TRBD2 (5 bases each). The CDR3 totals 13 residues. Germline loops: CDR1 MNHEY, CDR2 SMNVEV (reference sequence). Trimming took 7 bases from V and 6 from J, leaving 16 bases between them.

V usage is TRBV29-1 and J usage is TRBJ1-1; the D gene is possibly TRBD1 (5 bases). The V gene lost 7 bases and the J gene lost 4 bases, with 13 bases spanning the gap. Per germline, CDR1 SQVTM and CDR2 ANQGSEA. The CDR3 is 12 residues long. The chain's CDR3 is CSGMIQGTEAFF. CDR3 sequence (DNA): TGCAGCGGAATGATCCAGGGCACTGAAGCTTTCTTT.

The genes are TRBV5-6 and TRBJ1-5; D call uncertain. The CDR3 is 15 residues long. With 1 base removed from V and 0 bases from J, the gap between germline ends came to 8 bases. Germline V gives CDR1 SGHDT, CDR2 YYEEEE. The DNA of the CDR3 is TGTGCCAGCAGCTTGTTCGGGTATAGCAATCAGCCCCAGCATTTT. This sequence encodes CASSLFGYSNQPQHF. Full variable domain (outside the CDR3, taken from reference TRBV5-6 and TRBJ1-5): DAGVTQSPTHLIKTRGQQVTLRCSPKSGHDTVSWYQQALGQGPQFIFQYYEEEERQRGNFPDRFSGHQFPNYSSELNVNALLLGDSALYLCASSLFGYSNQPQHFGDGTRLSIL.

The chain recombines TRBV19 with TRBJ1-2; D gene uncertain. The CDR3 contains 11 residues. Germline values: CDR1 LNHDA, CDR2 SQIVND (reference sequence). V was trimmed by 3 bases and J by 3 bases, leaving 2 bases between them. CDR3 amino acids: CASSMDYGYTF. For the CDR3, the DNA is TGTGCCAGTAGTATGGACTATGGCTACACCTTC. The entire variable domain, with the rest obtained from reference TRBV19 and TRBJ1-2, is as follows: DGGITQSPKYLFRKEGQNVTLSCEQNLNHDAMYWYRQDPGQGLRLIYYSQIVNDFQKGDIAEGYSVSREKKESFPLTVTSAQKNPTAFYLCASSMDYGYTFGSGTRLTVV.

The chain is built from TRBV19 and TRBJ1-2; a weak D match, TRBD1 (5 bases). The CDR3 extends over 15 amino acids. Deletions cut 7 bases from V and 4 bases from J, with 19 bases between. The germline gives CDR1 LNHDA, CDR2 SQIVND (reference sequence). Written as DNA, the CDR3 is TGTGCCAGTAATCCCGGGACCGGGGCCATCTATGGCTACACCTTC. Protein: CASNPGTGAIYGYTF.

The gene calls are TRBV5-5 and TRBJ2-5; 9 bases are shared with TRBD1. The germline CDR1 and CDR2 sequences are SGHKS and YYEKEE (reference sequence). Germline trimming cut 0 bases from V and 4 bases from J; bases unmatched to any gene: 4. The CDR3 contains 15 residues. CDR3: CASSLGGQGRETQYF. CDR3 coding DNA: TGTGCCAGCAGCTTGGGAGGACAGGGGAGAGAGACCCAGTACTTC.

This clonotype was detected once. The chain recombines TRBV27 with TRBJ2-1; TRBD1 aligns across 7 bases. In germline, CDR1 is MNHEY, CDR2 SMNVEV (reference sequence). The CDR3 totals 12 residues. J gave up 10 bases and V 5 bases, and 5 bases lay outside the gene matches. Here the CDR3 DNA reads TGTGCCAGCAGTCCGAGACAGGGCGAGCAGTTCTTC. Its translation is CASSPRQGEQFF.

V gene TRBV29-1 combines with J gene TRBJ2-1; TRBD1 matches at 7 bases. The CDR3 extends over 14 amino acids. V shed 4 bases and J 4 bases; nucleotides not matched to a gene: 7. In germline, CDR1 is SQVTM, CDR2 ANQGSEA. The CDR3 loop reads CSVARGQSYNEQFF. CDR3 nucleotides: TGCAGCGTTGCCCGGGGACAGTCGTACAATGAGCAGTTCTTC.

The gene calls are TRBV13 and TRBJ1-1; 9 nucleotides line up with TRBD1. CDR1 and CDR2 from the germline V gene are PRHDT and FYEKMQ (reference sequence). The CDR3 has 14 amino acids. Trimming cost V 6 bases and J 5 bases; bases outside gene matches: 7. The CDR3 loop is CASRFDRGDTEAFF. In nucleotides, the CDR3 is TGTGCCAGCAGATTTGACAGGGGGGATACTGAAGCTTTCTTT.